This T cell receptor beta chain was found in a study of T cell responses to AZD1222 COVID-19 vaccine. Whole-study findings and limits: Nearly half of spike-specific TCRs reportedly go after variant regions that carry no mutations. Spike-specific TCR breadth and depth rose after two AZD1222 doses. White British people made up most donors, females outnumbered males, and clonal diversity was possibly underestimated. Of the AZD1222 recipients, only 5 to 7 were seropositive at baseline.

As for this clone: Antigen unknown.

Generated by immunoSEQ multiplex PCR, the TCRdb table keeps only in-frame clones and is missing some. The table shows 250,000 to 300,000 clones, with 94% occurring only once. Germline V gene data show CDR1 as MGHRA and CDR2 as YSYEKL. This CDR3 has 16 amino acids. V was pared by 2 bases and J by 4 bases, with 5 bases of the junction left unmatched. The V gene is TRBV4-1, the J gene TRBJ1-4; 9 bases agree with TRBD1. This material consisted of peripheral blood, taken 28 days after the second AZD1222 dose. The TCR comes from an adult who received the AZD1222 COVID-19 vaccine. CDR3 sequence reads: CASSQYPGQGNEKLFF. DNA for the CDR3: TGCGCCAGCAGCCAATATCCGGGACAGGGTAATGAAAAACTGTTTTTT.